The TCR beta chain under discussion was sequenced for a study of T cells after yellow fever vaccination. As for the study in general: Preparation of fractions with low cell numbers was performed using SMART-Seq v4 Ultra Low Input. Study-wide findings and caveats: Most primary-vaccination clones reappeared after the booster (less than 98% CD4, approximately 88% CD8).

It was through 5'RACE template switching that TCR cDNA was made, with a universal primer site and UMIs added. TCRdb re-analysed the 5' RACE reads in MiXCR, keeping a single row per CDR3 protein. This sample has 150,000 or so distinct CDR3 sequences, with about 6.9% found just once. Germline CDR1 SGHRS, CDR2 YFSETQ. V gave up 0 bases and J gave up 7 bases; unmatched junction bases: 7. The CDR3 length is 14 residues. This clonotype appeared many times. Its specificity is not known. The chain recombines TRBV5-1 with TRBJ2-7, with 7 bases that match TRBD1. The input for sequencing was CD4+ T cells sorted from PBMCs, taken 10 days after the yellow fever booster vaccination. The sequence was obtained from a young man who received the YFV17D yellow fever vaccine. The CDR3 region is CASSLAQGVREQYF. The CDR3 DNA is TGCGCCAGCAGCTTGGCTCAGGGGGTCCGGGAGCAGTACTTC.